A single sample is the source of the 18 T cell receptor beta chains below, sequenced in a study of low-dose radiotherapy and immunotherapy resistance in tumors. Time point described: before trial treatment. Both TCRalpha and TCRbeta chains were reverse transcribed with V-gene-specific primers. A roughly 20-cycle PCR with a constant-region primer and V-primer adapter amplified TCRs. MiXCR, run by TCRdb on the reads, gives a single entry per CDR3 protein. This sample has tens of thousands of distinct CDR3 sequences; around 25% occur once, and the top ten carry around 5%. Specimen: PBMCs, collected before treatment. The receptors were sampled from a male donor with prostate cancer.

At least ten counts were recorded for this clonotype. V and J are TRBV18 and TRBJ2-7; no clear D. Trimming took 4 bases from V and 2 from J, leaving 12 bases between them. The CDR3 extends over 14 amino acids. Germline loops: CDR1 KGHSH, CDR2 LQKENI. The CDR3 loop is CASSRDSPPYEQYF. Written as DNA, the CDR3 is TGTGCCAGCTCACGCGACTCACCTCCCTACGAGCAGTACTTC.

There are many counts of this clonotype. The chain recombines TRBV12-5 with TRBJ1-1, with no clear D. The CDR3 is 13 residues long. The V end lost 3 bases, the J end lost 3 bases, and 8 bases lay between the germline ends. Germline CDR1 LGHNT, CDR2 FRNRAP. Here the CDR3 DNA reads TGTGCTAGTGGTTTACCAGGAGACACTGAAGCTTTCTTT. It specifies CASGLPGDTEAFF.

This sequence joins TRBV11-3 and TRBJ2-2; D is unclear. The CDR3 sequence is 11 residues long. Germline V gene lookup returns CDR1 SGHNT and CDR2 YENEEA. The V end was cut by 9 bases, the J end by 5 bases, with 7 bases between. For the CDR3, the DNA is TGTGCCAGTCAAATAACCGGGGAGCTGTTTTTT. Amino acid sequence: CASQITGELFF.

This clonotype is labeled as medium-sized. The chain employs TRBV6-2 or TRBV6-3 and TRBJ2-1; maybe TRBD1 (5 bases). The germline V and J ends were trimmed by 5 bases and 6 bases, with 8 bases remaining between them. Germline CDR1 and CDR2: MNHEY and SVGEGT. The CDR3 is 12 amino acids. In nucleotides, the CDR3 is TGTGCCAGCAGTATCGACAGCAATGAGCAGTTCTTC. Its protein is CASSIDSNEQFF.

This chain links TRBV30 with TRBJ1-5; D perhaps matches TRBD1 (6 bases). Germline V gene lookup returns CDR1 GTSNPN and CDR2 SVGIG (reference sequence). Deletions cut 5 bases from V and 3 bases from J, with 14 bases between. The length of the CDR3 is 14 residues. The CDR3 DNA reads TGTGCCTGGGAAGGGGGTCGGGACAATCAGCCCCAGCATTTT. Translated, it gives CAWEGGRDNQPQHF.

The gene calls are TRBV7-2 and TRBJ2-1; D is possibly TRBD2 (6 bases). This CDR3 region has 16 residues. The germline CDR1 and CDR2 sequences are SGHTA and FQGNSA. V was pared by 3 bases and J by 0 bases, with 12 bases between. The chain's CDR3 is CASSFSGGSSYNEQFF. CDR3 bases: TGTGCCAGCAGCTTTAGTGGGGGGAGCTCCTACAATGAGCAGTTCTTC.

The CDR3 reads CASSYSLAGLPDTQYF. The CDR3 DNA is TGTGCCAGCAGTTACTCTCTAGCGGGTCTTCCAGATACGCAGTATTTT. V gene TRBV6-8 combines with J gene TRBJ2-3, with 8 bases that match TRBD2. Germline assignment: CDR1 MNHGY and CDR2 SAAAGT. The CDR3 has 16 amino acids. The ends lost 0 bases at V and 4 bases at J; junction bases unmatched: 6.

This clonotype has at least ten counts. The J gene is TRBJ2-7, the V gene TRBV7-8; no definite D call. In germline, CDR1 is SGHVS, CDR2 FQNEAQ. The CDR3 consists of 16 residues. V lost 2 bases, J lost 1 base, and 15 bases lay in between. CDR3 DNA sequence: TGTGCCAGCAGCTTACCATACTACCAGGAATCCTACGAGCAGTACTTC. Translated, it gives CASSLPYYQESYEQYF.

The chain uses TRBV4-3 and TRBJ1-2; no definite D call. CDR3 size: 15 residues. The V end lost 0 bases, the J end lost 10 bases, and 18 bases lay between the germline ends. Germline CDR1 reads LGHNA; CDR2 reads YSLEER. CDR3 bases: TGCGCCAGCAGCCAAGATCTTACGGCCGTACGACTCTACACCTTC. This translates into CASSQDLTAVRLYTF.

A few counts support this clonotype. A read error likely explains this, since a far larger clone differs by one base. V gene TRBV4-1 combines with J gene TRBJ2-5; no definite D call. Germline V gene data show CDR1 as MGHRA and CDR2 as YSYEKL. V gave up 0 bases and J gave up 11 bases, with 19 bases separating them. The CDR3 is 15 amino acids. CDR3 bases: TGCGCCAGCAGCCAAGAAGGTGGTTTTTCGGATGAGCAGTACTTC. Its translation is CASSQEGGFSDEQYF.

This clonotype was seen at least ten times. This chain connects TRBV6-4 to TRBJ2-3, with 8 bases identical to TRBD1. The CDR3 extends over 14 amino acids. Per germline, CDR1 MRHNA and CDR2 SNTAGT. After removal of 4 bases from V and 2 bases from J, the junction contained 2 bases not matched to a gene. CDR3 sequence: CASSGTGHTDTQYF. Written as DNA, the CDR3 is TGTGCCAGCAGTGGGACAGGGCACACAGATACGCAGTATTTT.

This clonotype was found many times. This chain connects TRBV7-8 to TRBJ2-3; 9 nucleotides line up with TRBD2. The CDR3 consists of 17 residues. V lost 4 bases, J lost 6 bases, and 14 bases stayed unmatched. The V gene's germline CDR1 is SGHVS and CDR2 FQNEAQ. The CDR3 nucleotides read TGTGCCAGCAGCTCAATCGCGGGAGGGCCCGCGTCGGATACGCAGTATTTT. It yields the protein CASSSIAGGPASDTQYF.

The chain is built from TRBV6-2 or TRBV6-3 and TRBJ1-3; TRBD1 agrees at 8 bases. Germline V gene data show CDR1 as MNHEY and CDR2 as SVGEGT. V shed 6 bases, J shed 2 bases, and the junction held 3 bases outside the gene matches. The CDR3 is 14 residues long. In DNA, the CDR3 is TGTGCCAGCAGACGGACAGGGACTGGAAACACCATATATTTT. Translation gives CASRRTGTGNTIYF.

The chain combines TRBV28 with TRBJ1-2, with D uncertain. There are 13 residues in the CDR3. From germline, CDR1 is MDHEN and CDR2 SYDVKM. Trimming took 5 bases from V and 3 from J, leaving 10 bases between them. The CDR3 reads CASSPTRDYGYTF. Written as DNA, the CDR3 is TGTGCCAGCAGTCCGACCCGCGACTATGGCTACACCTTC.

The J gene is TRBJ2-4, the V gene TRBV6-1; D unresolved. This CDR3 comprises 15 residues. The V end lost 0 bases, the J end lost 6 bases, and 12 bases lay between the germline ends. CDR1 MNHNS and CDR2 SASEGT come from the germline V gene. CDR3 bases: TGTGCCAGCAGTGAAGCTGGAACGGGCCGAAACATTCAGTACTTC. Its protein product is CASSEAGTGRNIQYF.

In this sample, this clonotype turned up many times. V is TRBV7-9 and J is TRBJ2-6; D remains unclear. This CDR3 spans 15 amino acids. The ends were cut back, 4 bases at V and 0 bases at J, with 7 bases in the middle. The germline V gene encodes CDR1 SEHNR and CDR2 FQNEAQ (reference sequence). CDR3 region: CASSSPSSGANVLTF. The CDR3 DNA reads TGTGCCAGCAGCTCACCGAGCTCTGGGGCCAACGTCCTGACTTTC.

In this sample, this clonotype turned up a few times. The chain carries TRBV21-1 and TRBJ2-6; the D call in the table, TRBD1, was not verified against the DNA. TRBV21-1 is recorded as a pseudogene. The CDR3 is made up of 22 amino acids. This CDR3 reads CASSKGGPGRPGDHSGANVLTF. Here the CDR3 DNA reads TGTGCCAGCAGCAAAGGGGGGCCCGGCAGGCCAGGGGACCACTCTGGGGCCAACGTCCTGACTTTC.

Points on this clonotype: A far larger clone differs by one base, so this is likely a read error. The chain carries TRBV5-4 and TRBJ2-1; the D is unclear. V was cut by 1 base and J by 10 bases, with 15 bases left in between. The germline V gene encodes CDR1 SGHNT and CDR2 YYREEE (reference sequence). This CDR3 region has 14 residues. As DNA, the CDR3 is TGTGCCAGCAGCTTGTTTCCGGCCGCCTACGAGCAGTTCTTC. Translated: CASSLFPAAYEQFF.